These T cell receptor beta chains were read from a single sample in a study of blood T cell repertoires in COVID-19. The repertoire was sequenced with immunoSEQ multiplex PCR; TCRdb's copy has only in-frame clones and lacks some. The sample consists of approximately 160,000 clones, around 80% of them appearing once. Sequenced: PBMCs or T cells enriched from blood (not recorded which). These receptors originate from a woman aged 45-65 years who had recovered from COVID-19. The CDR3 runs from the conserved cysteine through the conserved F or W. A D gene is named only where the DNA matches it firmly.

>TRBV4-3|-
CASSQDRGYQPQHF
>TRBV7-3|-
CASSRGLSTQYF
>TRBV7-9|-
CASRGSGEKLFF
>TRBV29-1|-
CSVLGRGSGNTIYF
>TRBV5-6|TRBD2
CASSLSGRAWGNGELFF
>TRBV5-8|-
CASSPGEKLFF
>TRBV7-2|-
CASSLDRPNEQFF
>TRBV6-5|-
CASRRDRDSTYEQYF
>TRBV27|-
CASSLLGGSYGYTF
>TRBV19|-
CASKVWSASSNQPQHF
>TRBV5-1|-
CASSLGSGLRTSGYTF
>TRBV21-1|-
CASPGQGEIDYGYTF
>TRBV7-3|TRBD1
CASSTGQGETEAFF
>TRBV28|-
CATREEGENPLHF
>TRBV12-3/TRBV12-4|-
CASTFTGELFF
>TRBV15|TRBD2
CATSREIAGRYNEQFF
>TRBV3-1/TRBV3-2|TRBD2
CASSQDRLAETPYNEQFF
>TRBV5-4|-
CASSLGQTVTLGANVLTF
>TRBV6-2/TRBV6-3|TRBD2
CASSYITSGTSTDTQYF
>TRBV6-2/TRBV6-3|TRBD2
CASSYASGRVYEQYF
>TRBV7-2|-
CASSLVIAGGSYGYTF
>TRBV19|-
CASRGVEYYGYTF
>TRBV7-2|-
CASSVDGQPQHF
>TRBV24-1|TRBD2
CATSESRTSGGGDTQYF
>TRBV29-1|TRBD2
CSVEDPGGLYTGLVDTQYF
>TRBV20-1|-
CSASVGLPLAKNIQYF
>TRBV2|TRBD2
CASRARTSGGPEQFF
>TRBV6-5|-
CASGWSFTEAFF
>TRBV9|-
CASSVRQGGADTQYF
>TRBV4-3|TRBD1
CASSISGRTGGREKLFF
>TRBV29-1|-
CSHTTVYGYTF
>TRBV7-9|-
CASDGSKRTEAFF
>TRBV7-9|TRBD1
CAGDGTGEWYEQYF
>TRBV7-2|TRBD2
CASSFWTSESYEQYF
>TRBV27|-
CASSLTHRATNEKLFF
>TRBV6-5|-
CASSPDMITEAFF
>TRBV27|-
CASTRPGTNGYTF
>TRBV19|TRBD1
CASSIDPGGTGNTIYF
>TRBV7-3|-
CASSLSTGPAYGYTF
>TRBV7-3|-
CASSEGQPGDTQYF
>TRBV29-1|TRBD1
CSVRDRGRANYGYTF
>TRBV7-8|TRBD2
CASSVTGTSEETQYF
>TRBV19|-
CASSHTRRTATNEKLFF
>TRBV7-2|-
CASSLAQNQPQHF
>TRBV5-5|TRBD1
CASSLDPVGQEANTEAFF